The 20 T cell receptor beta chains listed next were all sequenced from one sample in a study of T cell repertoires in cytomegalovirus infection. Each CDR3 protein is one row after TCRdb ran MiXCR on the reads. The profile shows around 490,000 distinct CDR3 sequences, around a quarter of them singletons. The sample taken for sequencing was PBMCs. These receptors were obtained from a human donor in good health (CMV status not recorded). Some clones in this sample may be carry-over from other donors' samples.

This CDR3 reads CSARDLRLVQETQYF. The CDR3 DNA reads TGCAGTGCTAGAGACCTACGACTCGTCCAAGAGACCCAGTACTTC. This chain links TRBV20-1 with TRBJ2-5, with D unclear. The germline gives CDR1 DFQATT, CDR2 SNEGSKA (reference sequence). The V gene lost 0 bases and the J gene lost 1 base, with 12 bases spanning the gap. The CDR3 is 15 residues long.

This clonotype was seen a handful of times. The rearrangement joins TRBV7-2 to TRBJ2-7, with unresolved D. CDR3 length: 14 amino acids. Germline CDR1 and CDR2: SGHTA and FQGNSA. The ends were cut back, 5 bases at V and 3 bases at J, with 14 bases in the middle. The CDR3 bases are TGTGCCAGCAGCCCCGTGGTCCCGGGCTACGAGCAGTACTTC. The encoded protein is CASSPVVPGYEQYF.

The chain uses TRBV7-2 and TRBJ2-5; D is possibly TRBD2 (6 bases). In germline, CDR1 is SGHTA, CDR2 FQGNSA. The CDR3 extends over 12 amino acids. V was pared by 8 bases and J by 2 bases, with 9 bases between. CDR3 nucleotide sequence: TGTGCCAGCCAGCGGGCGCAAGAGACCCAGTACTTC. This sequence encodes CASQRAQETQYF.

The V gene is TRBV7-2, the J gene TRBJ2-3; tentative D call: TRBD2 (5 bases). V was cut by 5 bases and J by 4 bases, with 13 bases left in between. Germline CDR1 is SGHTA and CDR2 is FQGNSA. This CDR3 comprises 14 residues. CDR3 sequence (DNA): TGTGCCAGCAGCCCTCGGGATCCTTCAGATACGCAGTATTTT. As protein: CASSPRDPSDTQYF. The full variable domain, rest sourced from reference TRBV7-2 and TRBJ2-3, is GAGVSQSPSNKVTEKGKDVELRCDPISGHTALYWYRQSLGQGLEFLIYFQGNSAPDKSGLPSDRFSAERTGGSVSTLTIQRTQQEDSAVYLCASSPRDPSDTQYFGPGTRLTVL.

The V and J genes are TRBV6-2 or TRBV6-3 and TRBJ2-1; 8 bases agree with TRBD2. Losses at the gene ends were 2 bases for V and 7 bases for J; bases not matched to a gene: 7. Germline V gives CDR1 MNHEY, CDR2 SVGEGT. The CDR3 consists of 15 residues. The CDR3, as DNA: TGTGCCAGCAGTTACCAGGCTAGCGGGCTGAATGAGCAGTTCTTC. As protein: CASSYQASGLNEQFF.

This sequence joins TRBV7-9 and TRBJ2-1; TRBD2 agrees at 10 bases. This CDR3 has 15 residues. V lost 5 bases, J lost 7 bases, and 8 bases stayed unmatched. Germline lookup yields CDR1 SEHNR and CDR2 FQNEAQ (reference sequence). The CDR3 loop is CASSKAGGGWNEQFF. CDR3 bases: TGTGCCAGCAGCAAAGCGGGAGGGGGCTGGAATGAGCAGTTCTTC.

This clonotype was counted many times. J is TRBJ1-4 and V is TRBV7-2; no clear D. Germline V gene sequence: CDR1 SGHTA, CDR2 FQGNSA. Deletions cut 5 bases from V and 5 bases from J, with 12 bases between. This CDR3 comprises 14 residues. As DNA, the CDR3 is TGTGCCAGCAGCACGTCGGGTTACAATGAAAAACTGTTTTTT. Its translation: CASSTSGYNEKLFF.

This chain joins TRBV12-5 and TRBJ2-3; D is unclear. Germline V gene lookup returns CDR1 LGHNT and CDR2 FRNRAP. V dropped 2 bases and J dropped 1 base, with 7 bases sitting between them. The CDR3 is made up of 14 amino acids. The CDR3 loop reads CASGLYPRTDTQYF. Here the CDR3 DNA reads TGTGCTAGTGGTTTGTACCCGCGCACAGATACGCAGTATTTT.

The V and J genes are TRBV7-3 and TRBJ2-2; D possibly matches TRBD1 or TRBD2 (5 bases each). Germline lookup yields CDR1 SGHTA and CDR2 FQGTGA. V was clipped by 6 bases and J by 8 bases, with 19 bases between them. This CDR3 has 15 amino acids. This CDR3 reads CASRPWGERSGELFF. The CDR3 nucleotides are TGTGCCAGCAGGCCGTGGGGCGAGCGGTCGGGGGAGCTGTTTTTT. The variable domain in full, with the rest retrieved from reference TRBV7-3 and TRBJ2-2, is GAGVSQTPSNKVTEKGKYVELRCDPISGHTALYWYRQSLGQGPEFLIYFQGTGAADDSGLPNDRFFAVRPEGSVSTLKIQRTERGDSAVYLCASRPWGERSGELFFGEGSRLTVL.

This sequence joins TRBV27 and TRBJ1-2; 9 positions match TRBD1. V was clipped by 2 bases and J by 8 bases; unmatched bases: 15. This CDR3 region has 17 residues. In germline, CDR1 is MNHEY, CDR2 SMNVEV (reference sequence). The CDR3 DNA follows: TGTGCCAGCAGTTTACGGACAGGGGATCGTGGTGCGGGCGGCTACACCTTC. Residues: CASSLRTGDRGAGGYTF.

This clonotype was seen only a few times. CDR3 amino acids: CASSLGLFSPANNEQFF. In DNA, the CDR3 is TGTGCCAGCAGCTTAGGATTGTTTTCCCCGGCCAACAATGAGCAGTTCTTC. The chain recombines TRBV7-2 with TRBJ2-1; D call uncertain. Germline values: CDR1 SGHTA, CDR2 FQGNSA. Trimming shortened V by 1 base and J by 5 bases, and 18 bases separated the two germline ends. The CDR3 contains 17 residues.

This clonotype was counted many times. The V call is TRBV7-9, the J call TRBJ2-1; D is uncertain. Germline CDR1 reads SEHNR; CDR2 reads FQNEAQ (reference sequence). Trimming pared 3 bases from V and 6 bases from J, leaving 12 bases between. The CDR3 spans 14 residues. The CDR3 loop reads CASSFVARLNEQFF. Written as DNA, the CDR3 is TGTGCCAGCAGCTTCGTTGCTCGACTCAATGAGCAGTTCTTC.

This clonotype was observed a few times. The chain is built from TRBV6-2 or TRBV6-3 and TRBJ2-7, with D uncertain. V was cut by 0 bases and J by 5 bases, with 11 bases left in between. Germline CDR1 MNHEY, CDR2 SVGEGT. The length of the CDR3 is 14 residues. The CDR3 DNA is TGTGCCAGCAGTTACTCGGGGTCCCCCCACGAGCAGTACGTC. It specifies CASSYSGSPHEQYV.

The genes are TRBV7-9 and TRBJ1-1; tentative D call: TRBD1 (6 bases). The V end was cut by 7 bases, the J end by 1 base, with 16 bases between. Germline V CDR1 and CDR2: SEHNR, FQNEAQ (reference sequence). The CDR3 length is 15 residues. The CDR3 DNA is TGTGCCAGCACAGCGGGTCAGGGACAGAACACTGAAGCTTTCTTT. This sequence encodes CASTAGQGQNTEAFF.

Concerning this clonotype itself: A read error may explain this, as a much larger clone is one base away. The chain links TRBV7-2 to TRBJ1-2, with 8 bases lining up with TRBD1. The CDR3 has 15 amino acids. Germline V gene data show CDR1 as SGHTA and CDR2 as FQGNSA. The CDR3 is CASSLSQGGTYGYAF. The CDR3 nucleotides read TGTGCCAGCAGCTTATCACAGGGGGGTACCTATGGCTACGCCTTC.

This chain links TRBV5-1 with TRBJ2-1, with 11 bases identical to TRBD1. The germline V gene encodes CDR1 SGHRS and CDR2 YFSETQ. This CDR3 is built from 16 residues. V lost 1 base, J lost 8 bases, and 8 bases stayed unmatched. The CDR3 reads CASSLMSGTGGHEQFF. The CDR3 DNA sequence: TGCGCCAGCAGCTTGATGTCTGGGACAGGGGGTCATGAGCAGTTCTTC.

The rearrangement links TRBV24-1 to TRBJ1-1, with D uncertain. Germline CDR1 and CDR2: KGHDR and SFDVKD. The CDR3 runs 14 residues. V lost 5 bases and J 1 base, leaving 10 bases between the germline ends. The chain's CDR3 is CATSARDENTEAFF. CDR3 nucleotides: TGTGCCACCAGTGCGCGAGACGAGAACACTGAAGCTTTCTTT.

This clonotype occurred a few times. The V call is TRBV7-2, the J call TRBJ2-7; no clear D gene. Trimming cost V 1 base and J 2 bases, with 9 bases left between them. The CDR3 is made up of 14 amino acids. CDR1 is SGHTA, CDR2 FQGNSA, per germline. The CDR3 here is CASSLVSEPYEQYF. Written as DNA, the CDR3 is TGTGCCAGCAGCTTAGTTTCAGAGCCCTACGAGCAGTACTTC.

The chain recombines TRBV6-2 or TRBV6-3 with TRBJ2-1; D unclear. In germline, CDR1 is MNHEY, CDR2 SVGEGT. The length of the CDR3 is 13 residues. V lost 5 bases, J lost 3 bases, and 8 bases lay in between. Here the CDR3 DNA reads TGTGCCAGCAGTACGACCTACTACAATGAGCAGTTCTTC. This codes for CASSTTYYNEQFF.

The chain has TRBV6-5 and TRBJ1-5; a weak D match, TRBD1 (6 bases). CDR1 and CDR2 (germline): MNHEY, SVGAGI. CDR3 length: 16 amino acids. V lost 5 bases to trimming and J lost 2 bases, with 16 bases between them. The CDR3 reads CASSENTGNGNQPQHF. The CDR3, as DNA: TGTGCCAGCAGTGAGAACACAGGGAATGGCAATCAGCCCCAGCATTTT.